These T cell receptor beta chains were read from a single sample in a study of Ad26.COV2.S vaccination and SARS-CoV-2 variants. The table came from immunoSEQ multiplex PCR; TCRdb's copy has only in-frame clones and leaves some out. The data show hundreds of thousands of clones, roughly 87% seen once. This material consisted of peripheral blood, taken in a trial of Ad26.COV2.S vaccine versus placebo. The receptors shown here come from a person aged 18-65 years who received the Ad26.COV2.S COVID-19 vaccine or a placebo. The CDR3 runs from the conserved cysteine through the conserved F or W. Some rows have no size entry. The others give once, few or many, or a class for an expanded clone.

v_call clone_size cdr3_aa
TRBV30 . CARTGTSGQETQYF
TRBV6-5 . CASRIGTGDQYGYTF
TRBV24-1 . CATSDTRGSMAQYF
TRBV29-1 . CSARTDSRGNSPLHF
TRBV9 . CASSNGLAGVADTQYF
TRBV5-4 . CASGTSASSYNEQFF
TRBV5-6 . CASSFSPLATYEQYF
TRBV6-2/TRBV6-3 . CASSPGLASKTQYF
TRBV7-2 . CASSSQGRPYNEQFF
TRBV12-5 once CASGFSPRGLTEAFF
TRBV9 . CASSVVGGPNNEQFF
TRBV14 once CASSQLGRGEQFF
TRBV10-3 . CAITQAGGNYGYTF
TRBV4-1 . CASSGTGALEQYF
TRBV2 . CASSGAAGGANVLTF
TRBV28 . CASRQGGPENIQYF
TRBV4-1 . CASSPAGTGHTEAFF
TRBV28 once CASSFGSGPKSGNTIYF
TRBV7-8 many CASSLDRVSPNQPQHF
TRBV5-4 . CASSPRAGGPSGELFF
TRBV6-5 once CASRSTNYGYTF
TRBV5-1 . CASKEGSGAGELFF
TRBV6-2/TRBV6-3 . CASSRDRASFQPQHF
TRBV5-4 once CASSLGGTGEDQPQHF
TRBV27 . CASSLSPSGEGETQYF
TRBV18 . CASSPPRRDVLTF
TRBV4-3 . CASSQDSLETEAFF
TRBV10-3 . CAINVQRNQPQHF
TRBV19 . CASSILSGRAKNIQYF
TRBV5-1 once CASSLAPRADEQFF
TRBV7-2 once CASSLIYNSPLHF
TRBV9 . CASSRMGENGYTF
TRBV12-5 . CASVQGAYGSYNSPLHF
TRBV3-1/TRBV3-2 . CASSQELGGQTGELFF
TRBV9 few CASSLTVGARENGYTF
TRBV19 . CASSIDLEGPQYF
TRBV25-1 . CASRTAGDTQYF
TRBV4-1 . CASSQVLNRASNTEAFF
TRBV6-1 . CASSGQGGQPQHF
TRBV10-3 . CAIKDQGVFSGNEQFF
TRBV29-1 . CSVRGTRDAIPGELFF
TRBV19 . CASSIRDRSSPLHF
TRBV6-5 . CASSRQFYNSPLHF
TRBV2 . CASSEFPGNTIYF
TRBV5-1 . CASSVTGTAYNEQFF
TRBV9 . CASSATSGLGGETQYF
TRBV25-1 . CASSEAAGTDTQYF
TRBV14 . CASSRGDRSQDVPNYGYTF
TRBV5-1 . CASSLGPGIDSYEQYF
TRBV19 . CASKGWDAFF
TRBV4-3 once CASSQPGSPSEQFF
TRBV15 . CATSRGDSRSGNTIYF
TRBV11-3 . CASSPSGGHNEQFF
TRBV27 . CASSVYRSNTGELFF
TRBV29-1 . CSGVQGDSYEQYF